These T cell receptor beta chains were read from a single sample in a study of breast tumors, draining lymph nodes, adjacent tissues. TCRdb reanalysed the multiplex PCR reads using MiXCR and keeps one entry per CDR3 protein. Of 120,000 to 150,000 distinct CDR3 sequences listed, about 30% were seen once; the top ten hold 2.3%. Sequenced: axillary lymph node tissue. The receptor source for this set is a female donor with breast cancer. Some clones in this sample may be carry-over from other donors' samples. Both conserved end residues are part of each CDR3. The order of the fields is V gene, clone size, D gene, J gene, CDR3 protein, CDR3 DNA. The D gene is left open where the match is weak. Only part of the rows carry a size: once, few, many, or a class if the clone is expanded.

v_call: TRBV29-1; clone_size: few; d_call: .; j_call: TRBJ1-1; cdr3_aa: CSAGDTEAFF; cdr3_nt: TGCAGCGCCGGGGACACTGAAGCTTTCTTT
v_call: TRBV2; clone_size: many; d_call: TRBD1; j_call: TRBJ1-4; cdr3_aa: CASRAETGRYEKLFF; cdr3_nt: TGTGCCAGCAGGGCAGAGACAGGGAGGTATGAAAAACTGTTTTTT
v_call: TRBV28; clone_size: few; d_call: .; j_call: TRBJ2-4; cdr3_aa: CASSSGGLAKNIQYF; cdr3_nt: TGTGCCAGCAGTTCAGGGGGGCTAGCCAAAAACATTCAGTACTTC
v_call: TRBV30; clone_size: many; d_call: .; j_call: TRBJ2-7; cdr3_aa: CAWSAPGQFYEQYF; cdr3_nt: TGTGCCTGGAGCGCCCCGGGACAATTCTACGAGCAGTACTTC
v_call: TRBV5-1; clone_size: .; d_call: TRBD1; j_call: TRBJ2-7; cdr3_aa: CASLDRGMFDEQYF; cdr3_nt: TGCGCCAGCCTGGACAGGGGGATGTTCGACGAGCAGTACTTC
v_call: TRBV5-1; clone_size: many; d_call: .; j_call: TRBJ2-3; cdr3_aa: CASSRREAASTDTQYF; cdr3_nt: TGCGCCAGCAGCCGTAGAGAGGCGGCTAGCACAGATACGCAGTATTTT
v_call: TRBV7-3; clone_size: many; d_call: .; j_call: TRBJ1-5; cdr3_aa: CASSTGYDQPQHF; cdr3_nt: TGTGCCAGCAGCACAGGGTATGATCAGCCCCAGCATTTT
v_call: TRBV18; clone_size: many; d_call: .; j_call: TRBJ2-2; cdr3_aa: CASSPPTFTGELFF; cdr3_nt: TGTGCCAGCTCACCACCGACATTCACCGGGGAGCTGTTTTTT
v_call: TRBV19; clone_size: many; d_call: .; j_call: TRBJ2-3; cdr3_aa: CASSQVDTQYF; cdr3_nt: TGTGCCAGTAGTCAGGTGGATACGCAGTATTTT
v_call: TRBV15; clone_size: .; d_call: .; j_call: TRBJ2-5; cdr3_aa: CATSRGGGARETQYF; cdr3_nt: TGCGCCACCAGCAGAGGTGGGGGGGCTCGGGAGACCCAGTACTTC
v_call: TRBV2; clone_size: once; d_call: .; j_call: TRBJ1-5; cdr3_aa: CASSESSTNQPQHF; cdr3_nt: TGTGCCAGCAGTGAAAGCAGTACCAATCAGCCCCAGCATTTT
v_call: TRBV24-1; clone_size: many; d_call: TRBD1; j_call: TRBJ2-7; cdr3_aa: CATSDDRVGYEQYF; cdr3_nt: TGTGCCACCAGTGATGACAGGGTAGGCTACGAGCAGTACTTC
v_call: TRBV7-9; clone_size: many; d_call: TRBD1; j_call: TRBJ2-1; cdr3_aa: CASRYRQGYEQFF; cdr3_nt: TGTGCCAGCAGATACCGACAGGGGTATGAGCAGTTCTTC
v_call: TRBV7-8; clone_size: many; d_call: .; j_call: TRBJ1-4; cdr3_aa: CASSSRASVVHATNEKLFF; cdr3_nt: TGTGCCAGCAGCTCCAGAGCGTCGGTAGTACATGCAACTAATGAAAAACTGTTTTTT
v_call: TRBV6-2/TRBV6-3; clone_size: many; d_call: TRBD2; j_call: TRBJ2-1; cdr3_aa: CASSYSIPGGLNEQFF; cdr3_nt: TGTGCCAGCAGTTACTCGATCCCGGGGGGTCTCAATGAGCAGTTCTTC
v_call: TRBV24-1; clone_size: many; d_call: .; j_call: TRBJ1-5; cdr3_aa: CATRAGQKSNQPQHF; cdr3_nt: TGTGCCACCAGGGCAGGACAGAAAAGCAATCAGCCCCAGCATTTT